A single sample is the source of the 8 T cell receptor beta chains below, sequenced in a study of blood T cell repertoires in COVID-19. Profiled with immunoSEQ multiplex PCR; TCRdb holds only in-frame clones, not every one. The sample contains about 300,000 clones, 70% to 90% of which appear only once. Input material: peripheral blood. The receptors come from a man between 65 and 80 years old with acute or convalescent COVID-19.

This sequence joins TRBV30 and TRBJ2-7; 8 bases map to TRBD1. The CDR3 is made up of 15 amino acids. Germline V lookup: CDR1 GTSNPN, CDR2 SVGIG (reference sequence). The V gene end was trimmed by 1 base and the J gene end by 0 bases; junction bases not matched to a gene: 5. CDR3 nucleotide sequence: TGTGCCTGGAGTGCCGGGACAGGATCCTCCTACGAGCAGTACTTC. It is translated as CAWSAGTGSSYEQYF.

The chain is built from TRBV15 and TRBJ2-5; D possibly corresponds to TRBD1 (6 bases). Trimming left V 2 bases short and J 3 bases short, with 13 bases between. The length of the CDR3 is 15 residues. Per germline, CDR1 LNHNV and CDR2 YYDKDF (reference sequence). For the CDR3, the DNA is TGTGCCACCAGCAGATCACCGGCAGGGGAAGAGACCCAGTACTTC. As protein: CATSRSPAGEETQYF.

The V and J genes are TRBV28 and TRBJ1-1; a possible D gene is TRBD1 (5 bases). Germline CDR1 reads MDHEN; CDR2 reads SYDVKM. Trimming left V 2 bases short and J 6 bases short, with 16 bases between. This CDR3 region has 15 residues. This chain's CDR3 is CASSLTSRDSAEAFF. DNA for the CDR3: TGTGCCAGCAGTTTAACCTCCAGGGATAGTGCTGAAGCTTTCTTT.

The V gene is TRBV6-6, the J gene TRBJ2-7; D uncertain. Trimming pared 6 bases from V and 2 bases from J, leaving 14 bases between. CDR3 length equals 14 residues. Germline assignment: CDR1 MNHNY and CDR2 SVGAGI (reference sequence). In DNA form, the CDR3 reads TGTGCCAGCAGCCAACAGTCCCCCCCCTACGAGCAGTACTTC. Translating it yields CASSQQSPPYEQYF.

CDR3 sequence: CAITADVAGGYNEQFF. The CDR3 coding sequence is TGTGCCATCACGGCCGACGTAGCGGGGGGATACAATGAGCAGTTCTTC. The rearrangement links TRBV10-3 to TRBJ2-1; 10 bases are shared with TRBD2. Trimming cost V 7 bases and J 4 bases; bases outside gene matches: 10. There are 16 residues in the CDR3. CDR1 is ENHRY, CDR2 SYGVKD, per germline.

The chain couples TRBV29-1 to TRBJ2-4, with 8 bases matching TRBD1. The J segment lost 6 bases and the V segment lost 5 bases, leaving 9 bases of the junction unmatched. The CDR3 runs 14 residues. Germline V gene sequence: CDR1 SQVTM, CDR2 ANQGSEA. In DNA, the CDR3 is TGCAGCGTTTACGGGACAGGCGGCTCAAACATTCAGTACTTC. Its protein product is CSVYGTGGSNIQYF.

This chain connects TRBV5-5 to TRBJ2-2, with D maybe TRBD1 (6 bases). The CDR3 sequence is 15 residues long. Germline CDR1 is SGHKS and CDR2 is YYEKEE (reference sequence). Trimming cost V 1 base and J 1 base, with 8 bases left between them. Here the CDR3 reads CASSLWGQNTGELFF. The CDR3 DNA is TGTGCCAGCAGCTTGTGGGGACAGAACACCGGGGAGCTGTTTTTT.

This sequence joins TRBV9 and TRBJ1-1; D gene unclear. Germline V gene data show CDR1 as SGDLS and CDR2 as YYNGEE. V was cut by 6 bases and J by 0 bases, with 12 bases left in between. The CDR3 spans 14 residues. CDR3 nucleotides: TGTGCCAGCACCGCACGAGCGGTGAACACTGAAGCTTTCTTT. Translating it yields CASTARAVNTEAFF. Complete variable domain (other parts from reference TRBV9 and TRBJ1-1): DSGVTQTPKHLITATGQRVTLRCSPRSGDLSVYWYQQSLDQGLQFLIQYYNGEERAKGNILERFSAQQFPDLHSELNLSSLELGDSALYFCASTARAVNTEAFFGQGTRLTVV.